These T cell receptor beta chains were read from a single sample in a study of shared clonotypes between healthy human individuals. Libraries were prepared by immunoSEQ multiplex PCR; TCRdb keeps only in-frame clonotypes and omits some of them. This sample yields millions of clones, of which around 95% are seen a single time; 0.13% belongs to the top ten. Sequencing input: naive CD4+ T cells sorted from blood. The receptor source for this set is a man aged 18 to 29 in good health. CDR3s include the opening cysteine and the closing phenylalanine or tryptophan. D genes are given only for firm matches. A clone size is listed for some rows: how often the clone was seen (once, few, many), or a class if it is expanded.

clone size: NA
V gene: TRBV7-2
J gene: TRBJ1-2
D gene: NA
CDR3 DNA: TGTGCCAGTACAGACCTCTATGGCTACACCTTC
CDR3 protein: CASTDLYGYTF

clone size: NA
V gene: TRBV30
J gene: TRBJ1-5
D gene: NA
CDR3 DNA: TGTGCCTGGAGTGTAATGACGGGCGATCAGCCCCAGCATTTT
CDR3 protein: CAWSVMTGDQPQHF

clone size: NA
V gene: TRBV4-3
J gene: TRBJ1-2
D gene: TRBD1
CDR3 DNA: TGCGCCAGCAGCCCCGACAGGGGGTATGGCTACACCTTC
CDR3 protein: CASSPDRGYGYTF

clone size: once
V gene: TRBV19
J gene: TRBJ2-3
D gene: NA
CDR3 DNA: TGTGCCAGTAGGCCCTCGGGAGCAAAAGGAAGAAGAGATACGCAGTATTTT
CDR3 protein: CASRPSGAKGRRDTQYF

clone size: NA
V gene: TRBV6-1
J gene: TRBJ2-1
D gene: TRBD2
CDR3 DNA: TGTGCCAGCAGTCCCACCGGCGGGAGGACCAATGAGCAGTTCTTC
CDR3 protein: CASSPTGGRTNEQFF

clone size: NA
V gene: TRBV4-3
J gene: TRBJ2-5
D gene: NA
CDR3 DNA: TGCGCCAGCAGCCAAGAAAGGGGACAAGAGACCCAGTACTTC
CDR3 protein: CASSQERGQETQYF

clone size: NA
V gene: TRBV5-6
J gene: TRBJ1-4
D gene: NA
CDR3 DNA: TGTGCCAGCAGCTTAGCAGGGGCTAATGAAAAACTGTTTTTT
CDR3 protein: CASSLAGANEKLFF

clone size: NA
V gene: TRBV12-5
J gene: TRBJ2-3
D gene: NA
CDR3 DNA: TGTGCTAGTGCCACACAGGGCGGTAGCACAGATACGCAGTATTTT
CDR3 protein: CASATQGGSTDTQYF

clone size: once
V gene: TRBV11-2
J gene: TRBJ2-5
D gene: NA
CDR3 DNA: TGTGCCAGCAGCCAAGCCCCCCAAGAGACCCAGTACTTC
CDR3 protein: CASSQAPQETQYF

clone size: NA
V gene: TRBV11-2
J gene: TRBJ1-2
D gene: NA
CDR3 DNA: TGTGCCAGCAGCTTTAATAGTGACTACTATGGCTACACCTTC
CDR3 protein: CASSFNSDYYGYTF

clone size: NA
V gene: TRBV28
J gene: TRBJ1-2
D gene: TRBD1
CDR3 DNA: TGTGCCAGCAGCACCGGGACAGTTAACTATGGCTACACCTTC
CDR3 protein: CASSTGTVNYGYTF

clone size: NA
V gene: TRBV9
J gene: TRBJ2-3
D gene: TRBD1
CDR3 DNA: TGTGCCAGCAGCGTTTGGGACAGGGGTGCAGATACGCAGTATTTT
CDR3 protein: CASSVWDRGADTQYF

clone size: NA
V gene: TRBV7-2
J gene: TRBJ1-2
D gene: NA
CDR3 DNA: TGTGCCAGCAGCTCCACAGGGAGAGTCTATGGCTACACCTTC
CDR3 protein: CASSSTGRVYGYTF

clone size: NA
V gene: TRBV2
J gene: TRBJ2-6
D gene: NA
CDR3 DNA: TGTGCCAGCAGCCAGACAGAGGCTGGGGCCAACGTCCTGACTTTC
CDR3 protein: CASSQTEAGANVLTF

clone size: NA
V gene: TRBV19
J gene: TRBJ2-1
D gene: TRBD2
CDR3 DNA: TGTGCCAGTAGAAATTTGACTAGCATCAGCTCCTACAATGAGCAGTTCTTC
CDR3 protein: CASRNLTSISSYNEQFF

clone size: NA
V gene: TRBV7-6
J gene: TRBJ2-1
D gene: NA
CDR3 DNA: TGTGCCAGCAGCTTAGCGCCGGTCCCCAATGAGCAGTTCTTC
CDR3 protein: CASSLAPVPNEQFF

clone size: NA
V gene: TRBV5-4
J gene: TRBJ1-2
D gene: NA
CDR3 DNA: TGTGCCAGCAGCTTGGTTGGTCAGCCGGGATCTGGCTACACCTTC
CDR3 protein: CASSLVGQPGSGYTF